One sample yielded the 2 T cell receptor beta chains listed below, sequenced in a study of blood T cell repertoires in COVID-19. Clones were read by immunoSEQ multiplex PCR, and TCRdb kept only the in-frame ones, dropping some. The table includes roughly 68,000 clones, about 87% detected once. Sequencing input: peripheral blood. The receptors come from a woman of 80 years or more with active COVID-19.

With regard to this clone: Other DNA sequences in the sample encode the same CDR3. The V call is TRBV11-3, the J call TRBJ2-1, with a possible D match to TRBD2 (6 bases). The CDR3 consists of 13 residues. Trimming pared 1 base from V and 8 bases from J, leaving 9 bases between. From germline, CDR1 is SGHNT and CDR2 YENEEA. CDR3 residues: CASSLASSDEQFF. The CDR3 DNA sequence: TGTGCCAGCAGCTTAGCTTCTAGCGATGAGCAGTTCTTC.

This rearrangement joins TRBV29-1 to TRBJ2-3; D not resolved. The CDR3 is made up of 12 amino acids. In germline, CDR1 is SQVTM, CDR2 ANQGSEA. With 8 bases removed from V and 0 bases from J, the gap between germline ends came to 9 bases. The CDR3 reads CSIIQSTDTQYF. The CDR3 coding sequence is TGCAGCATTATACAGAGCACAGATACGCAGTATTTT.